Listed here is a single TCR beta chain. Its matching antigen is unknown. This sample is part of a study of beta chain features in type 1 diabetes. Background on the study: Examination spanned 100 million to 120 million sorted cells from all samples. Study results and limitations: A PCR bias possibly favoring shorter templates would apply equally to patients and controls. Cells with high TCR expression could be over-represented when cDNA is sequenced.

This CDR3 is 15 amino acids long. Per the germline V gene, CDR1 is MDHEN and CDR2 is SYDVKM. V shed 5 bases, J shed 3 bases, and the junction held 8 bases outside the gene matches. Reverse transcribing all isolated RNA meant expressed TCRB transcripts were sequenced. TCRdb's table, derived via immunoSEQ multiplex PCR, lists solely in-frame clones and lacks some. The sample lists about 360,000 clones; roughly 12% were seen once. The receptor was isolated from a man aged 18 to 35 in good health. The chain has TRBV28 and TRBJ1-1, with 8 positions matching TRBD1. The specimen was naive CD4+ T cells from blood. The CDR3 region has the DNA TGTGCCAGCAGTCCAGTAACAGGGGGGGACACTGAAGCTTTCTTT. Protein sequence: CASSPVTGGDTEAFF.